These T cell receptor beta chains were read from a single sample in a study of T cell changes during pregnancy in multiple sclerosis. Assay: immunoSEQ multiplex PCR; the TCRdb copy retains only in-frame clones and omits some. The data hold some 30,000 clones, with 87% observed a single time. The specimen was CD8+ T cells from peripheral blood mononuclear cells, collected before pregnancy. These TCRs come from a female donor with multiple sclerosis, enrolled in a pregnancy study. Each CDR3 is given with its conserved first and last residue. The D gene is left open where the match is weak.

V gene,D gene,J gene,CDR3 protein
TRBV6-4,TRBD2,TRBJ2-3,CASSDSAGGPDTQYF
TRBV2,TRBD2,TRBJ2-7,CASSEYGGSSYEQYF
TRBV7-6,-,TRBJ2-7,CASSLDPGDSSYEQYF
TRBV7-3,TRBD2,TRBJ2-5,CASSLNSGGKETQYF
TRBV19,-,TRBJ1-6,CASSSENSPLHF
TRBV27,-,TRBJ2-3,CASSVKGEWDTQYF
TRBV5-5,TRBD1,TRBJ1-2,CASSPGTVYGYTF
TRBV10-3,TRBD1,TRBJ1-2,CAISGGTGGNYGYTF
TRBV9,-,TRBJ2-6,CASRDSWQHSGANVLTF
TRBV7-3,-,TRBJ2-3,CASSLGHVTDTQYF
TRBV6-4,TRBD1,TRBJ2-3,CASSDGGQGGTDTQYF
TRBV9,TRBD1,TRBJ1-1,CASSASDREDTEAFF
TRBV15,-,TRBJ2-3,CATSTVSVGTDTQYF
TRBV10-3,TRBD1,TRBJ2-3,CAISRQGDTDTQYF
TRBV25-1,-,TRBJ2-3,CASSETNTDTQYF
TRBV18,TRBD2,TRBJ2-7,CASSPPSGGDGRYF
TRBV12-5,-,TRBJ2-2,CASRIGGNTGELFF
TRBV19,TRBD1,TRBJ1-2,CASTLDRAGNYGYTF
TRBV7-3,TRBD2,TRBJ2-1,CASSSAGGSNEQFF
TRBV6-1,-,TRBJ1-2,CASTMSEIYGYTF
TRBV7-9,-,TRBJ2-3,CASSLGDTTDTQYF
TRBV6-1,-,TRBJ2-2,CASSEVIDGQGELFF
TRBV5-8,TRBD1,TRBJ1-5,CASKDRGFNQPQHF
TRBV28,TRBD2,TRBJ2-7,CASSETSGSSYEQYF
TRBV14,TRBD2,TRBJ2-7,CASSGIAGGIEQYF
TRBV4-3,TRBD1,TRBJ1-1,CASSQDPPQGVKTEAFF
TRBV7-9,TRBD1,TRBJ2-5,CASSPGTGGQETQYF
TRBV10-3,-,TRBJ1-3,CAISDLTGNSGNTIYF
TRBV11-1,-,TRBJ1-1,CASSPWRENTEAFF
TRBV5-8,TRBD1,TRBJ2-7,CASSSSTGEWGSYEQYF
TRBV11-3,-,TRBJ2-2,CASSSRDSQAGELFF
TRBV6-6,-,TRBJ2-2,CASSPGLGEGGELFF
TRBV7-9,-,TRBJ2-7,CASSLSHGGLHEQYF
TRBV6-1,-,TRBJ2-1,CASSEELATETYNEQFF
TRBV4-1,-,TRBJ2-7,CASSQLTFYEQYF
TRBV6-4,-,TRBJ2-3,CASSDSGAGTDTQYF
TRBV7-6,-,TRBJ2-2,CASSLAGQNTGELFF
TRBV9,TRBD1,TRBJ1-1,CASSLRDSTEAFF
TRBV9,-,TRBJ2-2,CASSVARGIGELFF
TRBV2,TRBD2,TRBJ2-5,CASSAGLAGGPGANQETQYF
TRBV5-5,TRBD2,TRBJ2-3,CASRGLAGGTSTDTQYF
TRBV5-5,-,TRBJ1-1,CASSINRATEAFF
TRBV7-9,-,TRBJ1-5,CASSLGAGNQPQHF
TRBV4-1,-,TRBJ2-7,CASSHAYRDPLYEQYF
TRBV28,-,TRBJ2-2,CASSTGWGAGELFF
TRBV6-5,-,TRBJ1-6,CASSYSKGLPLHF
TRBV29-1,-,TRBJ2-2,CSVERAGELFF
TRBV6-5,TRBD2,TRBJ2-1,CASSLRGGEQFF
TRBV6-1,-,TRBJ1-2,CASGPPSGNYGYTF
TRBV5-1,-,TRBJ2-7,CASSLVGSSYEQYF
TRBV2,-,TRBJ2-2,CASSDFNLYTGELFF
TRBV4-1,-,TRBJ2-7,CASSQVQDPSYEQYF
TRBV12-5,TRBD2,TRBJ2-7,CASGSGTSGGAYEQYF
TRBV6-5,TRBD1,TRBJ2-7,CASSWDRNSYEQYF
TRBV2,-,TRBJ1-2,CASSEYLGGREGYTF
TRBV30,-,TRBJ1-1,CAWSAAGSMAFF
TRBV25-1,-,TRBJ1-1,CASSPGEGTEAFF
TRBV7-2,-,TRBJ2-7,CASSRSSYEQYF
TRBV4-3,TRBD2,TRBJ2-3,CASSHSGTSGADTQYF